This TCR beta chain was profiled in a study of T cells expressing NK-cell markers (TCRdb year 2020). Some background on the complete study: Three sorted T-cell subsets (CD3+CD56+NKG2C+, CD3+CD56+NKG2C- and CD3+CD56-NKG2C+) from 7 to 9 donors had their TCR beta-chain repertoires profiled. Among the eight sequenced donors, only one was HCMV-seronegative, while the other seven were HCMV-seropositive. The study sequenced eight donors, all healthy volunteers chosen at random: three men and five women. Libraries were sequenced as 2 x 150 bp reads on Illumina HiSeq 2000/2500, MiSeq or NextSeq. Overall study results and their limits: Those dominant clonotypes were again the most abundant among CD3+CD56-NKG2C+ cells in a few donors, at about 25-60.1%. Whether the expanded NKG2C-expressing T cell clones were specific for HCMV antigens was left unclear. In over five donors, the dominant CD3+CD56+NKG2C+ clonotypes were among the top 10 CD8+ clonotypes and accounted for 1.0-7.0% of CD8+ T cells.

The reads were generated on an Illumina HiSeq 2000. 5'RACE template switching, by which a universal primer site and unique molecular identifiers were added, was used to make TCR beta cDNA libraries. cDNA synthesis was primed from the TCR beta constant segment, followed by two successive PCR amplification steps. In the authors' own workflow: Reads were demultiplexed and grouped by UMI with MIGEC, and clonotypes were assembled and quantified with MiTCR. Only TCR cDNA sequences supported by at least two reads were kept to exclude erroneous sequences. The tcR package was used for downstream repertoire analysis, and clonotypes were matched between fractions using CDR3 nucleotide sequence together with V segment. VDJmatch was used to annotate antigen specificity against VDJdb, with one amino acid substitution in CDR3 allowed. The reads went through TCRdb reprocessing, and each CDR3 protein sequence gets one entry with no DNA. The V and J calls and clone size come from TCRdb's table, not from the authors' own analysis. The table for this sample shows a few hundred thousand distinct CDR3 sequences. Roughly 5.5% of the sample goes to the ten largest clones.

A commercial ELISA kit detecting HCMV-specific IgG in serum was used to determine HCMV serostatus. Ficoll density gradient centrifugation was used to isolate peripheral blood mononuclear cells from blood. A note on this clonotype: The target of this receptor is not known.

The germline V gene (reference sequence) provides CDR1 SGHKS and CDR2 YYEKEE. The CDR3 sequence holds 14 residues, the cysteine and phenylalanine included. No DNA accompanies this entry. The chain is encoded by TRBV5-5 joined to TRBJ1-3. The origin of this receptor is a man aged 18-69 years in good health. The sample comprised blood T cells: a sorted CD56 or NKG2C T cell subset, CD4+ or CD8+ T cells, or bulk PBMC T cells (not recorded which). CDR3 protein: CASSLNPSGNTIYF. The reference TRBV5-5 and TRBJ1-3 proteins fill in what lies around the CDR3, so the full variable domain reads DAGVTQSPTHLIKTRGQQVTLRCSPISGHKSVSWYQQVLGQGPQFIFQYYEKEERGRGNFPDRFSARQFPNYSSELNVNALLLGDSALYLCASSLNPSGNTIYFGEGSWLTVV.